This T cell receptor beta chain is drawn from a study of blood T cells in healthy people across ages. Whole-study findings and limits: Naive T cell percentage showed a strong correlation with TCR beta diversity. A roughly linear age-dependent decrease characterized TCR beta diversity per million T cells.

The germline V and J ends were trimmed by 5 bases and 9 bases, with 9 bases remaining between them. Germline V CDR1 and CDR2: SGHKS, YYEKEE (reference sequence). The CDR3 loop spans 11 amino acids. Each donor gave roughly 9.2 milliliters of peripheral blood. Isolation recovered at least 6 million PBMCs from every sample. Details on this clonotype: Antigen: not known. It may be a read error: a sequence one base away is much more abundant.

A second PCR of about 7 to 11 cycles used a sample-barcoded 5' primer and a J-beta primer mix. TCRdb independently ran MiXCR on the 5' RACE reads; one entry per CDR3 protein. The sample shows hundreds of thousands of distinct CDR3 sequences, around 31% of them seen only once. What was sequenced was blood. The rearrangement links TRBV5-5 to TRBJ2-1; D unresolved. This receptor was taken from an elderly woman in good health. CDR3 coding DNA: TGTGCCAGCAGTGTACACAGTGAGCAGTTCTTC. Translated, it gives CASSVHSEQFF.